This T cell receptor beta chain was documented in a study of T cell responses to AZD1222 COVID-19 vaccine. The germline gives CDR1 SGHTA, CDR2 FQGTGA. This CDR3 comprises 16 residues. With 5 bases clipped from V and 9 bases from J, the junction kept 15 bases outside the gene matches. Findings and limits, study-wide: The sample set comprised mostly white British donors with more females, and clonal diversity was possibly underestimated.

This clone was recorded only once. Its antigen is currently unknown. Repertoires were generated with immunoSEQ multiplex PCR, while TCRdb's copy carries only in-frame clones and drops some. The repertoire holds 100,000 or so clones, more than 75% seen once, with less than 6% in the top ten. This TCR derives from an adult in good health. The V and J genes are TRBV7-3 and TRBJ2-1, with 8 bases that match TRBD2. Sequencing was performed on peripheral blood, taken on day 0 of AZD1222 vaccination. The chain's CDR3 is CASSPQIPGLGLEQFF. The CDR3 DNA is TGTGCCAGCAGCCCTCAAATTCCGGGACTAGGACTTGAGCAGTTCTTC.